These T cell receptor beta chains were read from a single sample in a study of T cell changes during pregnancy in multiple sclerosis. Sequenced by immunoSEQ multiplex PCR; TCRdb stores in-frame clones only, minus some. The sample consists of tens of thousands of clones, around 93% of them appearing once. The sequencing used CD4+ T cells from peripheral blood mononuclear cells, collected in the second trimester of pregnancy. The receptors were sampled from a female donor with multiple sclerosis, enrolled in a pregnancy study. CDR3s include the opening cysteine and the closing phenylalanine or tryptophan. A D gene is named only where the DNA matches it firmly. Clone size appears in some rows only: once, few, many, or a class for an expanded clone.

v_gene	abundance	d_gene	j_gene	CDR3aa	CDR3nt
TRBV7-9	.	.	TRBJ2-2	CASSLRYTGELFF	TGTGCCAGCAGTCTCCGTTACACCGGGGAGCTGTTTTTT
TRBV14	.	.	TRBJ2-7	CASSQAGAQGRKYF	TGTGCCAGCAGCCAAGCGGGAGCACAGGGGCGGAAGTACTTC
TRBV5-1	.	.	TRBJ2-7	CASSLLDEQYF	TGCGCCAGCAGCTTACTGGACGAGCAGTACTTC
TRBV5-1	.	TRBD1	TRBJ1-2	CASSLGRTGGTNYGYTF	TGCGCCAGCAGCTTGGGTCGGACAGGGGGGACTAACTATGGCTACACCTTC
TRBV4-2	.	.	TRBJ1-1	CASSQDLLGEAFF	TGTGCCAGCAGCCAAGACCTGCTTGGCGAAGCTTTCTTT
TRBV27	.	.	TRBJ2-7	CASSLYLARPYEQYF	TGTGCCAGCAGTTTATACCTAGCGAGACCCTACGAGCAGTACTTC
TRBV9	.	.	TRBJ2-2	CASSVGHSNTGELFF	TGTGCCAGCAGCGTCGGACACTCGAACACCGGGGAGCTGTTTTTT
TRBV28	.	TRBD1	TRBJ1-4	CASSTGTVGEKLFF	TGTGCCAGCAGTACCGGGACAGTCGGAGAAAAACTGTTTTTT
TRBV29-1	.	TRBD2	TRBJ2-3	CSARAGGTDTQYF	TGCAGCGCGAGAGCGGGGGGCACAGATACGCAGTATTTT
TRBV6-1	.	.	TRBJ1-2	CASSEDWGGPYGYTF	TGTGCCAGCAGTGAAGATTGGGGGGGTCCCTATGGCTACACCTTC
TRBV7-9	once	.	TRBJ1-2	CASSLKGKGYGYTF	TGTGCCAGCAGCTTGAAGGGAAAGGGGTATGGCTACACCTTC
TRBV5-5	.	TRBD1	TRBJ2-5	CASSWTGTQETQYF	TGTGCCAGCAGCTGGACAGGGACCCAAGAGACCCAGTACTTC
TRBV10-3	.	.	TRBJ1-1	CAISDTPVKNTEAFF	TGTGCCATCAGTGATACCCCGGTTAAGAACACTGAAGCTTTCTTT
TRBV7-2	.	.	TRBJ2-1	CASSRGYNEQFF	TGTGCCAGCAGCAGAGGATACAATGAGCAGTTCTTC
TRBV30	.	TRBD1	TRBJ2-5	CAWRVTGGIETQYF	TGTGCCTGGAGGGTGACAGGGGGGATAGAGACCCAGTACTTC
TRBV2	.	TRBD2	TRBJ2-1	CASWATTSGGASEQFF	TGTGCCAGCTGGGCCACTACTAGCGGGGGGGCCAGTGAGCAGTTCTTC
TRBV5-1	.	.	TRBJ1-6	CASSLATTAYNSPLHF	TGCGCCAGCAGCTTGGCTACGACAGCTTATAATTCACCCCTCCACTTT
TRBV7-8	.	.	TRBJ1-2	CASSPRTPRRGYGYTF	TGTGCCAGCAGCCCCCGGACCCCTCGTCGGGGCTATGGCTACACCTTC
TRBV7-9	.	.	TRBJ2-3	CASSLVSGRTDTQYF	TGTGCCAGCAGCTTAGTAAGCGGACGCACAGATACGCAGTATTTT
TRBV19	.	TRBD1	TRBJ2-7	CASSPLRDRAYEQYF	TGTGCCAGTTCGCCCTTACGGGACAGGGCCTACGAGCAGTACTTC
TRBV29-1	.	.	TRBJ2-7	CSVEAASSSFYEQYF	TGCAGCGTTGAAGCCGCTTCGAGTAGTTTCTACGAGCAGTACTTC
TRBV7-2	.	.	TRBJ1-5	CASSPTLQPQHF	TGTGCCAGCAGCCCGACACTGCAGCCCCAGCATTTT
TRBV6-1	.	TRBD2	TRBJ2-3	CASSESGRGGDTQYF	TGTGCCAGCAGTGAGAGCGGGAGAGGGGGGGATACGCAGTATTTT
TRBV29-1	.	.	TRBJ2-5	CSVGTPTLPETQYF	TGCAGCGTTGGCACTCCTACCCTTCCGGAGACCCAGTACTTC
TRBV6-1	.	TRBD2	TRBJ2-7	CASSATSGGAWEQYF	TGTGCCAGCAGTGCAACTAGCGGGGGGGCGTGGGAGCAGTACTTC
TRBV11-2	.	TRBD1	TRBJ2-2	CASSFWRWDRGLNTGELFF	TGTGCCAGCAGCTTCTGGCGCTGGGACAGGGGGCTGAACACCGGGGAGCTGTTTTTT
TRBV25-1	.	.	TRBJ1-2	CASSEPQAGSVGGYTF	TGTGCCAGCAGTGAACCACAGGCGGGGTCGGTCGGTGGCTACACCTTC
TRBV9	.	TRBD2	TRBJ2-7	CASSESAAGGNYEQYF	TGTGCCAGCAGCGAATCCGCCGCGGGGGGGAACTACGAGCAGTACTTC
TRBV2	.	.	TRBJ1-5	CASSERVKVGQPQHF	TGTGCCAGCAGTGAACGGGTTAAGGTCGGGCAGCCCCAGCATTTT
TRBV10-3	.	.	TRBJ1-2	CAISDVRGYTF	TGTGCCATCAGTGATGTGAGAGGCTACACCTTC
TRBV4-3	.	.	TRBJ2-3	CASSPRDQGDTQYF	TGCGCCAGCAGCCCTCGGGATCAAGGGGATACGCAGTATTTT
TRBV11-2	.	TRBD2	TRBJ2-7	CASALLRTSRSEQYF	TGTGCCAGCGCTCTCCTCCGGACTAGCCGCAGCGAGCAGTACTTC
TRBV19	once	.	TRBJ2-1	CASRIGGRIYNEQFF	TGTGCCAGTAGGATCGGGGGGCGCATTTACAATGAGCAGTTCTTC
TRBV5-6	.	.	TRBJ2-5	CASKGFKGETQYF	TGTGCCAGCAAGGGATTTAAGGGGGAGACCCAGTACTTC
TRBV29-1	.	.	TRBJ2-3	CSVSGGRRRADTDTQYF	TGCAGCGTCTCCGGGGGGCGGCGTAGGGCCGACACAGATACGCAGTATTTT
TRBV19	.	TRBD2	TRBJ2-1	CASSMSGRAEGYNEQFF	TGTGCCAGTAGTATGAGCGGGAGGGCCGAAGGATACAATGAGCAGTTCTTC
TRBV5-1	once	TRBD2	TRBJ2-3	CASSLVAGTDTQYF	TGCGCCAGCAGCTTGGTAGCGGGGACAGATACGCAGTATTTT
TRBV5-4	.	TRBD1	TRBJ1-2	CASSLAPGQSVYGYTF	TGTGCCAGCAGTTTAGCCCCGGGACAGTCCGTTTATGGCTACACCTTC
TRBV15	.	.	TRBJ2-6	CATSRGQGPYSGANVLTF	TGTGCCACCAGCAGAGGTCAGGGGCCATACTCTGGGGCCAACGTCCTGACTTTC
TRBV5-1	.	.	TRBJ2-7	CASRTTFRGSSYEQYF	TGCGCCAGCCGTACAACCTTCAGGGGTAGCTCCTACGAGCAGTACTTC
TRBV2	.	TRBD1	TRBJ2-2	CASIRTGKPYIGELFF	TGTGCCAGCATCAGGACAGGGAAACCTTATATCGGGGAGCTGTTTTTT
TRBV7-9	.	TRBD2	TRBJ2-3	CASSLDPISGRDTQYF	TGTGCCAGCAGCTTAGACCCGATAAGCGGGAGAGATACGCAGTATTTT
TRBV15	.	.	TRBJ2-1	CATSRDQAALYNEQFF	TGTGCCACCAGCAGAGATCAAGCGGCTCTTTACAATGAGCAGTTCTTC
TRBV2	.	TRBD2	TRBJ2-1	CASGTSGSNEQFF	TGTGCCAGCGGTACTAGCGGGAGCAATGAGCAGTTCTTC
TRBV7-9	.	TRBD2	TRBJ2-3	CASRAGGPPGDTQYF	TGTGCCAGCAGAGCGGGAGGGCCCCCAGGAGATACGCAGTATTTT